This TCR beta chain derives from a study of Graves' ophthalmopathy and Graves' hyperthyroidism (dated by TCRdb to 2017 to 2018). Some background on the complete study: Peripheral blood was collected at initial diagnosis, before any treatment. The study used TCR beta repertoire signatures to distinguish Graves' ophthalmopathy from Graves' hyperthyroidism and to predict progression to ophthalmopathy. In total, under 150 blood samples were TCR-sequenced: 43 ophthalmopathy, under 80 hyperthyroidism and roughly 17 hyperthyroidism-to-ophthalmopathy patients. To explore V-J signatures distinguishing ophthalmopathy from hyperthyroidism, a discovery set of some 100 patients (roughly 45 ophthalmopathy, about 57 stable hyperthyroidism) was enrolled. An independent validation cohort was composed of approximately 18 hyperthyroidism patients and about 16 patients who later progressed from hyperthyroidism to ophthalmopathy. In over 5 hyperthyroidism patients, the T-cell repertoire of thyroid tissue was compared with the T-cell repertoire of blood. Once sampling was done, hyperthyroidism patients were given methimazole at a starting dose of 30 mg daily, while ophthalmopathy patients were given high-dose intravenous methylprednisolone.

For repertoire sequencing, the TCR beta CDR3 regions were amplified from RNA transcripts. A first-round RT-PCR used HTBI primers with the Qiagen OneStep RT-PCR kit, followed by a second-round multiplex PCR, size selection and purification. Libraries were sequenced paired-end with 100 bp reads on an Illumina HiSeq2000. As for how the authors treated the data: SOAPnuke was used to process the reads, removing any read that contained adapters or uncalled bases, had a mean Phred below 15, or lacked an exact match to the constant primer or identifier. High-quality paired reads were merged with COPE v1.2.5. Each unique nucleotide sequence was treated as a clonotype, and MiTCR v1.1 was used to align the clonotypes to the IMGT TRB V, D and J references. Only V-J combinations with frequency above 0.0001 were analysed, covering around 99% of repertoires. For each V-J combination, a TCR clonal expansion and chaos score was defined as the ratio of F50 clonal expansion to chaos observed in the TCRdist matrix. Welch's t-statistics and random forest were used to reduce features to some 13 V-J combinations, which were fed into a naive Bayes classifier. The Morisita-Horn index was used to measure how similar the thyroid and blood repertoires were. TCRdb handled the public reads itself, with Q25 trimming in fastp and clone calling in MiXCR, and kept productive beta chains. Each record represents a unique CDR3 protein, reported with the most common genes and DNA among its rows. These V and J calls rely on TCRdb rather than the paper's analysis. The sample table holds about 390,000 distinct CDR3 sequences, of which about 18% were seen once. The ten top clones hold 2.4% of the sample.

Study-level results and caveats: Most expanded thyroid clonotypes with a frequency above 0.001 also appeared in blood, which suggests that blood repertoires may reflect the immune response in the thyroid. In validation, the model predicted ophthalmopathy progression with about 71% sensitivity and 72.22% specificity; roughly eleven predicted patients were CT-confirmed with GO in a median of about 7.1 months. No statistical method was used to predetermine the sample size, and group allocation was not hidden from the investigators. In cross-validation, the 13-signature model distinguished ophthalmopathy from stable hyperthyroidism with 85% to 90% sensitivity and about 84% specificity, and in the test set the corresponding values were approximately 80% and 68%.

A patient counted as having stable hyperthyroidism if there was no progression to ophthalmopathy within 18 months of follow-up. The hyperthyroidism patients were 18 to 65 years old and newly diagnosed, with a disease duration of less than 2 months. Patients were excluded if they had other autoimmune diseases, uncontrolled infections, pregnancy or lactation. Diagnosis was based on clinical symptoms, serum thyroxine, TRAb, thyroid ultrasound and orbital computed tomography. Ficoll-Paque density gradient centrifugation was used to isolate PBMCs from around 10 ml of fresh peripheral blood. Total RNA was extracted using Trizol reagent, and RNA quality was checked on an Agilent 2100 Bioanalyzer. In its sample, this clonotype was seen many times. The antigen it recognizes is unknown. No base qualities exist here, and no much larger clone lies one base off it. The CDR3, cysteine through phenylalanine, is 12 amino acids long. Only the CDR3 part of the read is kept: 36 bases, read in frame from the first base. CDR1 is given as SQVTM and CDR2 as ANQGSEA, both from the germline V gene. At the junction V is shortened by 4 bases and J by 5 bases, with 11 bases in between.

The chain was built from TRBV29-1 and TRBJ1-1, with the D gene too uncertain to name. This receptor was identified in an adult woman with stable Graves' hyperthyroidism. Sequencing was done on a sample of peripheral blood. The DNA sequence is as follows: TGCAGCGTTGGATTTGTACGGACTGAAGCTTTCTTT. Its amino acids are CSVGFVRTEAFF.